This passage covers 16 T cell receptor beta chains from one sample sequenced in a study of blood T cells in healthy people across ages. Then a second PCR, running roughly 6 to 12 cycles, was carried out with a sample-barcoded 5' primer and a J-beta primer mix. TCRdb reanalysed the 5' RACE reads using MiXCR and keeps one entry per CDR3 protein. The repertoire holds fewer than 2,000,000 distinct CDR3 sequences, with roughly 43% as singletons. The source material was blood. The receptor source for this set is a human donor in good health.

In regard to this clonotype: An end of the junction differs from the germline gene, which may be a read error. V and J are TRBV6-2 or TRBV6-3 and TRBJ2-5; 7 bases map to TRBD1. Germline V CDR1 and CDR2: MNHEY, SVGEGT. The CDR3 sequence is 14 residues long. CDR3 protein: CASTKGDSQETRYF. CDR3 sequence (DNA): TGTGCCAGCACCAAGGGGGACAGCCAAGAGACCCGGTACTTC.

This clonotype was seen a few times. This chain links TRBV4-2 with TRBJ2-7; 8 nucleotides match TRBD1. Germline lookup yields CDR1 LGHNA and CDR2 YNFKEQ. The V gene end was trimmed by 1 base and the J gene end by 2 bases; junction bases not matched to a gene: 1. This CDR3 has 14 residues. CDR3 protein: CASSQVQGAYEQYF. The CDR3 DNA sequence: TGTGCCAGCAGCCAAGTACAGGGGGCCTACGAGCAGTACTTC.

The rearrangement uses TRBV27 and TRBJ2-7; TRBD1 agrees at 7 bases. In germline, CDR1 is MNHEY, CDR2 SMNVEV (reference sequence). With 3 bases clipped from V and 6 bases from J, the junction kept 8 bases outside the gene matches. The CDR3 is 14 amino acids. The CDR3 DNA sequence: TGTGCCAGCAGTTTGGGCAGGGGGAATCTCGAGCAGTACTTC. Amino acids: CASSLGRGNLEQYF.

This clonotype was seen only a few times. J is TRBJ1-2 and V is TRBV20-1; D remains unclear. The V end was cut by 5 bases, the J end by 1 base, with 11 bases between. Germline V CDR1 and CDR2: DFQATT, SNEGSKA (reference sequence). The CDR3 is 13 amino acids. The CDR3 sequence is CSAPWTDNYGYTF. In DNA, the CDR3 is TGCAGTGCTCCATGGACCGATAACTATGGCTACACCTTC.

This chain joins TRBV10-3 and TRBJ2-5; 7 bases align to TRBD1. With 7 bases clipped from V and 5 bases from J, the junction kept 10 bases outside the gene matches. Germline V gives CDR1 ENHRY, CDR2 SYGVKD. The CDR3 runs to 14 residues. The CDR3 loop is CAITSKETGETQYF. Here the CDR3 DNA reads TGTGCCATCACCTCGAAGGAGACAGGGGAGACCCAGTACTTC.

V is TRBV7-2 and J is TRBJ2-5; perhaps TRBD1 as D (6 bases). Germline V gene data show CDR1 as SGHTA and CDR2 as FQGNSA. Between the trimmed V and J ends, which lost 5 bases and 1 base, there was a span of 14 bases. This CDR3 has 15 residues. The CDR3 nucleotides read TGTGCCAGCAGCCCTCTACAGGGTTTCCAAGAGACCCAGTACTTC. This codes for CASSPLQGFQETQYF.

The rearrangement links TRBV29-1 to TRBJ2-7; tentative D call: TRBD2 (5 bases). The J call may be wrong; the DNA end is better matched by TRBJ2-4. CDR1 and CDR2 (germline): SQVTM, ANQGSEA. The CDR3 has 14 residues. CDR3 loop: CCAVSPTTRDIQYF. The CDR3 DNA follows: TGCTGCGCCGTGTCTCCCACAACGCGGGACATTCAGTACTTC.

The gene calls are TRBV4-3 and TRBJ1-3; D not resolved. The CDR3 is 13 residues long. The V end was cut by 4 bases, the J end by 7 bases, with 11 bases between. The germline CDR1 and CDR2 sequences are LGHNA and YSLEER. This chain's CDR3 is CASSPQIWNTIYF. The CDR3 DNA reads as TGCGCCAGCAGCCCTCAGATCTGGAACACCATATATTTT.

CDR3 in DNA: TGTGCCAGCAGCCCCCACGGAGAGGGGCAAAATACTGAAGCTTTCTTT. This gives the protein CASSPHGEGQNTEAFF. The chain links TRBV28 to TRBJ1-1; weak D call: TRBD1 (5 bases). This CDR3 is built from 16 residues. From germline, CDR1 is MDHEN and CDR2 SYDVKM. Trimming removed 6 bases at V and 5 bases at J, with 22 bases between.

This clonotype was seen at least ten times. J is TRBJ2-3 and V is TRBV6-5; perhaps TRBD1 as D (6 bases). The germline gives CDR1 MNHEY, CDR2 SVGAGI. The V gene lost 10 bases and the J gene lost 6 bases, with 8 bases spanning the gap. The CDR3 contains 10 residues. The CDR3: CATRGDTQYF. CDR3 nucleotides: TGTGCCACAAGGGGGGATACGCAGTATTTT.

The rearrangement joins TRBV5-5 to TRBJ2-1; TRBD2 matches at 10 bases. CDR1 and CDR2 (germline): SGHKS, YYEKEE (reference sequence). This CDR3 contains 13 residues. V shed 2 bases, J shed 12 bases, and the junction held 5 bases outside the gene matches. In DNA form, the CDR3 reads TGTGCCAGCAGCTTACTAGCGGGGCCCCTGCAGTTCTTC. Its translation: CASSLLAGPLQFF.

V gene TRBV6-4 combines with J gene TRBJ1-2, with 9 bases identical to TRBD1. The CDR3 has 15 amino acids. Germline V CDR1 and CDR2: MRHNA, SNTAGT. V was clipped by 3 bases and J by 8 bases; unmatched bases: 10. The CDR3, as DNA: TGTGCCAGCAGTGATCCGGCACAGGGGGCAATAGGCTACACCTTC. Amino acid sequence: CASSDPAQGAIGYTF.

This clonotype was found a few times. The chain joins TRBV12-5 to TRBJ2-5; maybe TRBD1 (5 bases). The germline V and J ends were trimmed by 4 bases and 2 bases, with 20 bases remaining between them. The CDR3 runs to 17 residues. Germline V gene sequence: CDR1 LGHNT, CDR2 FRNRAP. The CDR3 region has the DNA TGTGCTAGTGGTTCCCGACAGTACTCACAGTGTCAAGAGACCCAGTACTTC. Translation gives CASGSRQYSQCQETQYF.

This clonotype showed up just a few times. The junction differs from germline at one of its ends, possibly a read error. The CDR3 region is CASSLGAGGYGYTF. The DNA of the CDR3 is TGTGCCAGCAGTTTAGGCGCAGGGGGCTATGGCTACACCTTC. The rearrangement links TRBV7-9 to TRBJ1-2; the match to TRBD1 covers 7 bases. This CDR3 spans 14 amino acids. Germline CDR1 and CDR2: SEHNR and FQNEAQ (reference sequence).

J is TRBJ1-2 and V is TRBV2; D is undetermined. With 5 bases removed from V and 4 bases from J, the gap between germline ends came to 17 bases. The CDR3 extends over 15 amino acids. Germline-derived CDR1 and CDR2 are SNHLY and FYNNEI. The CDR3 region has the DNA TGTGCCAGCAGTCCCCAAGTAGCTATTACCTATGGCTACACCTTC. Amino acids: CASSPQVAITYGYTF.

This clonotype has a handful of counts. The chain recombines TRBV20-1 with TRBJ1-5; D remains ambiguous. The ends were cut back, 3 bases at V and 2 bases at J, with 8 bases in the middle. Germline V gene lookup returns CDR1 DFQATT and CDR2 SNEGSKA (reference sequence). The CDR3 spans 13 residues. The DNA of the CDR3 is TGCAGTGCTAGTAGGTCGGGCAATCAGCCCCAGCATTTT. Encoded protein: CSASRSGNQPQHF.